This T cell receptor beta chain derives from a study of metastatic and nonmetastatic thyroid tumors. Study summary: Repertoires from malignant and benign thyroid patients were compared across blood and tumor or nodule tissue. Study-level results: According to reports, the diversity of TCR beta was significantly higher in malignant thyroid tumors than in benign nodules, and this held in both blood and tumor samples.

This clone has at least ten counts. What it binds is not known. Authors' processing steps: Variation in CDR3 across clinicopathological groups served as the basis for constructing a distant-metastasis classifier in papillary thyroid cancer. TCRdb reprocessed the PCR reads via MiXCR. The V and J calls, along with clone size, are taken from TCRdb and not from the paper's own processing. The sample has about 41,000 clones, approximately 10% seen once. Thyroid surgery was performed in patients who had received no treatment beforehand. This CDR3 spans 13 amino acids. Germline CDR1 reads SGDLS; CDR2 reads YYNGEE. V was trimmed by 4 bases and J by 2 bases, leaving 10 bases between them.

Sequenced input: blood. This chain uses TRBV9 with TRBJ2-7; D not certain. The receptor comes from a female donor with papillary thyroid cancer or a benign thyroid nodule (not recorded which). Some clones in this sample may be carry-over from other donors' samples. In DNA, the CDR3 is TGTGCCAGCAGCCCCGGTATCACCTACGAGCAGTACTTC. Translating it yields CASSPGITYEQYF. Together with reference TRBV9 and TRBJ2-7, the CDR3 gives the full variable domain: DSGVTQTPKHLITATGQRVTLRCSPRSGDLSVYWYQQSLDQGLQFLIQYYNGEERAKGNILERFSAQQFPDLHSELNLSSLELGDSALYFCASSPGITYEQYFGPGTRLTVT.